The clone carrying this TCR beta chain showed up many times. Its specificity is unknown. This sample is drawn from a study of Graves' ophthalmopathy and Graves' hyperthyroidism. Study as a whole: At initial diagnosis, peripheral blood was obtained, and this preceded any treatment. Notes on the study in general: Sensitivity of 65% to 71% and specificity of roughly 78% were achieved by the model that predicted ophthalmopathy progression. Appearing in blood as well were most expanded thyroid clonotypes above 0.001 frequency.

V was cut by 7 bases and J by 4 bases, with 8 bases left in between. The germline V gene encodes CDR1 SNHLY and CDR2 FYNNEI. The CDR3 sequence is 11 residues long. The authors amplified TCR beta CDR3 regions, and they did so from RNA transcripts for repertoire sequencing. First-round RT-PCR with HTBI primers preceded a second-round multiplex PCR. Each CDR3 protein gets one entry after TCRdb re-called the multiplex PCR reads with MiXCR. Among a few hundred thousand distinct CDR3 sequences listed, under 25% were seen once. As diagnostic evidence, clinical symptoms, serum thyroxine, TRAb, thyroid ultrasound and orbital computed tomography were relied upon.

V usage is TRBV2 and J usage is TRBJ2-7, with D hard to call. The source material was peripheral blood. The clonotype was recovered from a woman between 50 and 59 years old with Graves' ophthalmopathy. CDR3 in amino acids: CASTTSYEQYF. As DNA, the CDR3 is TGTGCCAGCACTACAAGTTACGAGCAGTACTTC.